This entry is about one T cell receptor beta chain. The target antigen is unknown. The entry originates in a study of graft-versus-host responses after intestinal transplantation. Whole-study findings and limits: GvH clones occurred in recipient marrow; some first appeared in ileum or blood. Allografts of one patient group, those with graft-donor T cell macrochimerism, had high graft-versus-host to host-versus-graft clonal ratios.

Profiling relied on immunoSEQ multiplex PCR, and the TCRdb table lists in-frame clones only, not all of them. Of around 120,000 clones listed, approximately 90% were seen once; the top ten hold about 0.18%. V trimming: 2 bases; J trimming: 7 bases; junction bases outside the gene matches: 8. CDR1 and CDR2 from the germline V gene are MNHEY and SVGAGI. The CDR3 consists of 15 residues. The sequence derives from a human donor who received an intestinal transplant. The chain recombines TRBV6-5 with TRBJ1-5; 7 bases are shared with TRBD1. The specimen was unstimulated CD4+ T cells sorted from spleen or lymph node cells, collected before intestinal transplant. The CDR3 region has the DNA TGTGCCAGCAGTTACAGTGGGACAGCGAAACAGCCCCAGCATTTT. Protein: CASSYSGTAKQPQHF.